Each of the 5 T cell receptor beta chains below was sequenced from the same sample in a study of blood T cell repertoires in COVID-19. Sequencing used immunoSEQ multiplex PCR; TCRdb keeps in-frame clones, though not all of them. The table records some 150,000 clones, 84% of them present only once. Source material: peripheral blood. The receptors here all came from a woman between 45 and 60 years old in a cohort sampled during active or convalescent COVID-19.

This chain connects TRBV7-2 to TRBJ2-7; 8 bases match TRBD1. Germline V gene sequence: CDR1 SGHTA, CDR2 FQGNSA. The CDR3 has 14 amino acids. With V trimmed by 1 base and J by 4 bases, 3 bases remained unmatched. The CDR3 protein is CASSLGQGRYEQYF. The CDR3 nucleotides read TGTGCCAGCAGCTTAGGACAGGGGAGGTACGAGCAGTACTTC.

The chain employs TRBV7-9 and TRBJ1-2; D possibly corresponds to TRBD1 (6 bases). V lost 10 bases to trimming and J lost 0 bases, with 12 bases between them. Germline V CDR1 and CDR2: SEHNR, FQNEAQ (reference sequence). This CDR3 is 13 amino acids long. The CDR3 protein is CATEQGTNYGYTF. CDR3 sequence (DNA): TGTGCCACCGAACAGGGAACTAACTATGGCTACACCTTC.

V gene TRBV7-7 combines with J gene TRBJ2-5; 10 bases map to TRBD2. CDR3 length: 17 amino acids. In germline, CDR1 is SSHAT, CDR2 FNYEAQ (reference sequence). The J segment lost 1 base and the V segment lost 4 bases, leaving 9 bases of the junction unmatched. This CDR3 reads CASSYSTGLASQETQYF. CDR3 DNA: TGTGCCAGCAGCTACAGTACGGGACTAGCGAGCCAAGAGACCCAGTACTTC.

J is TRBJ1-2 and V is TRBV24-1; 11 bases are a match to TRBD1. Germline lookup yields CDR1 KGHDR and CDR2 SFDVKD. The CDR3 runs to 13 residues. V lost 5 bases to trimming and J lost 8 bases; unmatched junction nucleotides: 3. The DNA for the CDR3 is TGTGCCACCAGTGTCCGGACAGGGGGCGGCTACACCTTC. This sequence encodes CATSVRTGGGYTF.

The CDR3 here is CATSRDQPGSYEQYF. The DNA of the CDR3 is TGTGCCACCAGCAGAGATCAGCCCGGGTCCTACGAGCAGTACTTC. The J gene is TRBJ2-7, the V gene TRBV15; no firm D call. The CDR3 has 15 amino acids. CDR1 and CDR2 (germline): LNHNV, YYDKDF (reference sequence). Trimming shortened V by 0 bases and J by 1 base, and 10 bases separated the two germline ends.